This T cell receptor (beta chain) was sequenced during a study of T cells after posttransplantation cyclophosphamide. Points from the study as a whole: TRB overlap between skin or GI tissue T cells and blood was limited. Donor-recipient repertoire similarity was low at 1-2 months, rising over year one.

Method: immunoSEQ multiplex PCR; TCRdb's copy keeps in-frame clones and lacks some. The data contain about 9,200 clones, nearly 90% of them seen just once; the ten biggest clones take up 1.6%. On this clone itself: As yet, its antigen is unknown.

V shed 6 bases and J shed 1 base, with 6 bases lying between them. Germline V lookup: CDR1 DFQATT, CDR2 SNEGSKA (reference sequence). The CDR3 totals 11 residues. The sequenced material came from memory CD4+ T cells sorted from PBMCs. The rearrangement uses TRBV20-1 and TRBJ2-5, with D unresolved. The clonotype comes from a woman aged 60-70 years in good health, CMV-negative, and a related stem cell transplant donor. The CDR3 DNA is TGCAGTGCCCCTAGCCAAGAGACCCAGTACTTC. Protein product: CSAPSQETQYF.